One and the same sample provided the 24 T cell receptor beta chains below, sequenced in a study of T cell repertoires in cytomegalovirus infection. These TCRs are of unknown antigen specificity. TCRdb re-analysed the reads in MiXCR, keeping a single row per CDR3 protein. Altogether 200,000 or so distinct CDR3 sequences are present, roughly 34% being singletons, with the ten largest covering around 64%. This specimen was CD8+ T cells from cultured PBMCs, taken from culture after CMV antigen stimulation. These receptors were collected from a human donor in good health (CMV status not recorded). Some clones in this sample may be carry-over from other donors' samples.

This clonotype was picked up a small number of times. V usage is TRBV6-6 and J usage is TRBJ2-7, with a tentative D call TRBD2 (6 bases). CDR1 MNHNY and CDR2 SVGAGI come from the germline V gene (reference sequence). V lost 11 bases and J 5 bases, leaving 13 bases between the germline ends. The CDR3 has 11 amino acids. CDR3: CAGGVSHEQYF. In DNA, the CDR3 is TGTGCCGGAGGGGTGTCCCACGAGCAGTACTTC.

V and J are TRBV27 and TRBJ2-3, with D perhaps matching TRBD1 (5 bases). Trimming stripped 3 bases from V and 4 bases from J, with 11 bases between. The germline V gene encodes CDR1 MNHEY and CDR2 SMNVEV (reference sequence). The CDR3 contains 14 residues. The CDR3 here is CASSLGPPPDTQYF. The CDR3 coding sequence is TGTGCCAGCAGTTTGGGGCCTCCGCCAGATACGCAGTATTTT.

The rearrangement uses TRBV11-2 and TRBJ1-1; D gene unclear. V was trimmed by 5 bases and J by 1 base, leaving 8 bases between them. The germline CDR1 and CDR2 sequences are SGHAT and FQNNGV. The CDR3 has 13 amino acids. The CDR3: CASSRNRNTEAFF. CDR3 coding DNA: TGTGCCAGCAGCCGTAACAGGAACACTGAAGCTTTCTTT. The entire variable domain, with the rest obtained from reference TRBV11-2 and TRBJ1-1, is as follows: EAGVAQSPRYKIIEKRQSVAFWCNPISGHATLYWYQQILGQGPKLLIQFQNNGVVDDSQLPKDRFSAERLKGVDSTLKIQPAKLEDSAVYLCASSRNRNTEAFFGQGTRLTVV.

This clonotype was detected many times. J is TRBJ2-1 and V is TRBV7-8, with TRBD2 matching over 9 bases. V shed 5 bases, J shed 5 bases, and the junction held 7 bases outside the gene matches. Looked up from germline, CDR1 is SGHVS and CDR2 is FQNEAQ. The CDR3 runs to 15 residues. CDR3: CASSQPAGGNNEQFF. The CDR3 coding sequence is TGTGCCAGCAGCCAACCCGCGGGAGGGAACAATGAGCAGTTCTTC.

V is TRBV6-6 and J is TRBJ2-1; D ambiguous. V gave up 0 bases and J gave up 0 bases, with 9 bases separating them. Germline CDR1 reads MNHNY; CDR2 reads SVGAGI (reference sequence). The CDR3 loop spans 16 amino acids. CDR3 region: CASSYSGSSSYNEQFF. Written as DNA, the CDR3 is TGTGCCAGCAGTTACTCCGGGTCAAGCTCCTACAATGAGCAGTTCTTC.

This clonotype has a handful of counts. The chain joins TRBV7-9 to TRBJ2-1; 10 nucleotides agree with TRBD2. Germline V gene lookup returns CDR1 SEHNR and CDR2 FQNEAQ (reference sequence). After removal of 6 bases from V and 3 bases from J, the junction contained 5 bases not matched to a gene. The CDR3 covers 15 residues. CDR3 DNA: TGTGCCAGCAGGGTAGCGGGGGGCAACTACAATGAGCAGTTCTTC. Translated: CASRVAGGNYNEQFF.

This chain connects TRBV12-3 or TRBV12-4 to TRBJ1-2, with a weak D call TRBD1 (5 bases). The germline V and J ends were trimmed by 4 bases and 8 bases, with 14 bases remaining between them. The CDR3 runs to 13 residues. This chain's CDR3 is CASSSGTLRGYTF. Here the CDR3 DNA reads TGTGCCAGCAGTTCCGGGACCCTAAGGGGCTACACCTTC.

The rearrangement joins TRBV27 to TRBJ1-1, with 7 bases matching TRBD1. The V and J ends lost 5 bases and 6 bases, in that order; junction bases with no gene match: 6. CDR3 size: 13 residues. The V gene's germline CDR1 is MNHEY and CDR2 SMNVEV (reference sequence). The CDR3 loop reads CASSLNQGAEAFF. Written as DNA, the CDR3 is TGTGCCAGCAGTCTAAATCAGGGGGCTGAAGCTTTCTTT.

This rearrangement joins TRBV5-1 to TRBJ2-5, with a tentative D call TRBD1 (5 bases). The CDR3 totals 15 residues. CDR1 is SGHRS, CDR2 YFSETQ, per germline. V lost 1 base and J 2 bases, leaving 12 bases between the germline ends. The chain's CDR3 is CASSLTGRPQETQYF. In DNA form, the CDR3 reads TGCGCCAGCAGCTTGACAGGAAGGCCTCAAGAGACCCAGTACTTC.

CDR3 sequence (DNA): TGCAGTGCTCGTAGCGGGGGGCCCTACAATGAGCAGTTCTTC. It yields the protein CSARSGGPYNEQFF. This rearrangement joins TRBV20-1 to TRBJ2-1; 10 nucleotides match TRBD2. Germline V gene lookup returns CDR1 DFQATT and CDR2 SNEGSKA (reference sequence). The junction had 3 bases not matched to a gene; V was cut back by 5 bases and J by 2 bases. CDR3 length: 14 amino acids.

J is TRBJ2-5 and V is TRBV12-3 or TRBV12-4; D gene uncertain. The CDR3 consists of 14 residues. The V end was cut by 3 bases, the J end by 1 base, with 9 bases between. The CDR3 region is CASSLISSQETQYF. The CDR3 coding sequence is TGTGCCAGCAGTTTGATTTCAAGCCAAGAGACCCAGTACTTC.

This clonotype occurred a few times. This chain joins TRBV7-6 and TRBJ1-1; weak D call: TRBD1 (5 bases). This CDR3 spans 13 amino acids. Trimming left V 1 base short and J 8 bases short, with 11 bases between. CDR1 and CDR2 (germline): SGHVS, FNYEAQ. CDR3 amino acids: CASSLGQPSEAFF. The CDR3 bases are TGTGCCAGCAGCTTAGGACAGCCATCCGAAGCTTTCTTT.

This sequence joins TRBV4-1 and TRBJ1-6, with a possible D match to TRBD1 (5 bases). The germline V and J ends were trimmed by 4 bases and 7 bases, with 17 bases remaining between them. Per germline, CDR1 MGHRA and CDR2 YSYEKL. The CDR3 has 16 residues. The CDR3 DNA sequence: TGCGCCAGCAGCCCGCAAGAGGGGTTCGGGAATTCACCCCTCCACTTT. It codes for CASSPQEGFGNSPLHF.

This clonotype was detected many times. The chain uses TRBV7-9 and TRBJ1-2; D is unclear. Germline CDR1 is SEHNR and CDR2 is FQNEAQ (reference sequence). Trimming removed 1 base at V and 8 bases at J, with 17 bases between. This CDR3 region has 15 residues. For the CDR3, the DNA is TGTGCCAGCAGCTTAGTCATAGCGTTCGATAGCGGCTACACCTTC. Protein: CASSLVIAFDSGYTF.

Concerning this clonotype itself: At one end, the junction sequence differs from germline, possibly due to a read error. The DNA of the CDR3 is TGCAGCGTCCGGGGGGAGACTGTAGCTTTCTTT. This translates into CSVRGETVAFF. The rearrangement uses TRBV29-1 and TRBJ1-1; D is perhaps TRBD1 (5 bases). The length of the CDR3 is 11 residues. Germline CDR1 and CDR2: SQVTM and ANQGSEA.

This clonotype was detected a few times. The chain links TRBV12-5 to TRBJ1-1; 9 nucleotides align to TRBD1. The CDR3 spans 16 residues. Germline lookup yields CDR1 LGHNT and CDR2 FRNRAP. The V gene end was trimmed by 2 bases and the J gene end by 6 bases; junction bases not matched to a gene: 10. This CDR3 reads CASGLSGTGSLAEAFF. The CDR3 region has the DNA TGTGCTAGTGGTTTGAGCGGGACAGGGTCACTTGCTGAAGCTTTCTTT.

This clonotype appeared a few times. The chain uses TRBV27 and TRBJ2-1; D is perhaps TRBD1 or TRBD2 (5 bases each). Per germline, CDR1 MNHEY and CDR2 SMNVEV (reference sequence). The CDR3 loop spans 15 amino acids. Deletions cut 1 base from V and 5 bases from J, with 12 bases between. The CDR3 is CASSLWGWNDNEQFF. CDR3 in DNA: TGTGCCAGCAGTTTATGGGGGTGGAATGACAATGAGCAGTTCTTC.

This clonotype was seen just once. The CDR3 bases are TGTGCCAGCAGTTTTGGACAGGGCTTTGTTCCTGAGCAGTTCTTC. Translated, it gives CASSFGQGFVPEQFF. This sequence joins TRBV28 and TRBJ2-1; 8 bases fit TRBD1. Looked up from germline, CDR1 is MDHEN and CDR2 is SYDVKM. V lost 3 bases and J lost 9; bases outside the gene matches: 10. CDR3 length: 15 amino acids.

The chain is built from TRBV12-3 or TRBV12-4 and TRBJ2-5, with TRBD2 identical over 10 bases. The junction had 4 bases not matched to a gene; V was cut back by 5 bases and J by 1 base. The CDR3 runs 15 residues. In DNA, the CDR3 is TGTGCCAGCAGTCGGACTAGCGGAGGCCAAGAGACCCAGTACTTC. Protein product: CASSRTSGGQETQYF.

This clonotype was counted a few times. The rearrangement uses TRBV7-9 and TRBJ1-2; 7 bases are a match to TRBD1. The CDR3 has 15 residues. The V segment lost 11 bases and the J segment 6 bases; nucleotides outside the gene matches: 18. The germline V gene encodes CDR1 SEHNR and CDR2 FQNEAQ (reference sequence). Written as DNA, the CDR3 is TGTGCCGCGACGTTAGGGACACAGGGGCCGGATGGCTACACCTTC. Protein product: CAATLGTQGPDGYTF.

The chain couples TRBV12-3 or TRBV12-4 to TRBJ2-5; 13 bases align to TRBD2. This CDR3 spans 18 amino acids. J was trimmed by 10 bases and V by 5 bases; bases with no gene match: 19. The CDR3, as DNA: TGTGCCAGCAGTGACACCCTGACTAGCGGGGGGTATTACGGTGGCCAGTACTTC. Translating it yields CASSDTLTSGGYYGGQYF.

This rearrangement joins TRBV7-6 to TRBJ1-1, with D unresolved. The length of the CDR3 is 12 residues. Germline assignment: CDR1 SGHVS and CDR2 FNYEAQ. V lost 5 bases to trimming and J lost 1 base, with 5 bases between them. CDR3: CASSGQNTEAFF. The CDR3 nucleotides are TGTGCCAGCAGCGGTCAGAACACTGAAGCTTTCTTT.

J is TRBJ2-5 and V is TRBV2; D perhaps matches TRBD1 (5 bases). The CDR3 has 15 amino acids. V gave up 8 bases and J gave up 5 bases, with 21 bases separating them. Germline CDR1 reads SNHLY; CDR2 reads FYNNEI. The CDR3: CASGKGDSHRETQYF. Written as DNA, the CDR3 is TGTGCCAGCGGGAAGGGTGACTCCCACAGGGAGACCCAGTACTTC.

The sample holds a few counts of this clonotype. This chain uses TRBV7-9 with TRBJ2-2; 11 nucleotides line up with TRBD2. The CDR3 has 17 amino acids. V was pared by 3 bases and J by 4 bases, with 7 bases of the junction left unmatched. The V gene's germline CDR1 is SEHNR and CDR2 FQNEAQ (reference sequence). CDR3 in amino acids: CASSFLTSGSATGELFF. The CDR3, as DNA: TGTGCCAGCAGCTTCCTAACTAGCGGGAGTGCCACCGGGGAGCTGTTTTTT.